The present T cell receptor beta chain was sequenced within a study of blood T cells in healthy people across ages (dated by TCRdb to about 2015). As for the study more broadly: Template switching captured roughly one uniquely barcoded TCR beta cDNA molecule per two T cells in model experiments. Using deep sequencing normalized with unique cDNA molecular identifiers, the study measured how TCR beta repertoire diversity changes with age. The study analyzed two additional independent replicas of 1 million unique cDNA reads from the same blood draw for two donors, one aged 18 to 30 and one aged 80 or older. To avoid experimental bias, donors of different ages were spread randomly across the sequencing lanes. The donors were divided into four age groups: young (average around 15 years), middle-aged (approximately 39), aged (approximately 62) and long-lived (about 79).

Library prep was done by 5' RACE. Sequencing instrument: Illumina HiSeq 2500. A second PCR of roughly 7 to 12 cycles was performed with a sample-barcoded 5' primer and a J-beta primer mix. A unique molecular identifier was introduced onto each TCR beta cDNA molecule by a template-switch 5' adaptor carrying 12 random nucleotides. Each sample yielded at least 3 million CDR3-containing paired-end reads. First-strand cDNA synthesis was performed from all RNA using the Mint cDNA synthesis kit, with priming by a TRBC-specific oligonucleotide. After uracil-DNA glycosylase treatment, a first 18-cycle PCR used universal primers M1SS and BC2_uni_R on all cDNA. On the study's bioinformatics: For normalization, 1 million high-quality reads were randomly selected from each sample, with every read carrying a distinct molecular identifier. Instead of being binned into consensus sequences, reads that shared molecular identifiers were thrown out. MiTCR, set to a Q25 quality threshold and the strictest error-elimination algorithm, was used for CDR3 identification, clonotype clustering and error correction. Lower-bound total TCR beta diversity was estimated with a nonparametric unseen species model using Euler transformation. TCRdb's own reprocessing of the public reads used fastp at Q25 and MiXCR and kept productive beta chains. Rows with one shared CDR3 protein collapse into an entry with the most common genes and DNA. Clone size and V and J calls follow TCRdb, not the original study. The sample yields 780,000 or so distinct CDR3 sequences; about 61% were counted once. Roughly 25% of the sample rests with the top ten.

The donors were 40 or so Caucasian individuals from Russia, aged roughly 6 to 90 years, who were systemically healthy. Approximately 9.7 milliliters of peripheral blood were drawn from each donor into EDTA-treated Vacutainer tubes. Ficoll-Paque density-gradient centrifugation was used to isolate PBMCs, with at least 6 million per sample. Trizol reagent was used to extract total RNA from PBMCs, with at least 6 micrograms per sample. The percentages of naive CD45RAhigh/CD27high T cells were determined by flow cytometry on a PBMC aliquot from every donor. With respect to this clonotype: It lacks a known antigen. Per-nucleotide qualities are absent, and no much larger clonotype sits a single base away.

The full study reports these points: Bulk unsorted PBMC profiling prevented conclusive comparison of naive and antigen-experienced compartments. The percentage of naive T cells measured by flow cytometry correlated strongly with observed TCR beta diversity. Estimates of total diversity based on one million sequenced T cells were regarded as lower bounds and as underestimates. Observed TCR beta diversity per million T cells fell roughly linearly with age, and a significant reduction was already apparent by age around 44. Compared with the aged group, the long-lived group had more naive CD4+ T cells, fewer expanded clones and increased TCR diversity, a pattern suggesting age selection. Because donor CMV infection status was unknown, age-related changes in expanded clonotypes were potentially confounded.

The clonotype was recovered from a man aged 35-49 years in good health. Sample: blood.

The CDR3 corresponds to CASSPTPGLAGGKGEFF. The nucleotide sequence is TGTGCCAGCAGCCCCACCCCGGGACTAGCGGGGGGGAAGGGTGAGTTCTTC. The V and J segments used are TRBV11-3 and TRBJ2-1; TRBD2 matches 16 bases in the middle. Trimmed from V: 5 bases; trimmed from J: 14 bases; junction bases lacking a gene match: 15. There are 17 amino acids in the CDR3, from cysteine to phenylalanine inclusive. The entry retains the CDR3 DNA only, 51 bases that are in frame from base 1. Via the germline V gene, CDR1 is SGHNT and CDR2 YENEEA. Reference TRBV11-3 and TRBJ2-1 genes cover what lies past the CDR3, so the full variable domain is EAGVVQSPRYKIIEKKQPVAFWCNPISGHNTLYWYLQNLGQGPELLIRYENEEAVDDSQLPKDRFSAERLKGVDSTLKIQPAELGDSAVYLCASSPTPGLAGGKGEFFGPGTRLTVL.